Listed here are 5 T cell receptor beta chains from one sample, sequenced in a study of blood T cell repertoires in COVID-19. Clones were read by immunoSEQ multiplex PCR, and TCRdb kept only the in-frame ones, dropping some. The table shows hundreds of thousands of clones, with about 89% occurring only once. Specimen: peripheral blood. Receptors were obtained from a woman aged 60-75 years who had recovered from COVID-19.

This clone came up many times. This chain joins TRBV15 and TRBJ2-2; D might be TRBD2 (6 bases). The length of the CDR3 is 17 residues. Germline V lookup: CDR1 LNHNV, CDR2 YYDKDF (reference sequence). Deletions cut 5 bases from V and 0 bases from J, with 16 bases between. CDR3 sequence (DNA): TGTGCCACCAGCCCAGACCGGGGGTTCGCGAACACCGGGGAGCTGTTTTTT. It is translated as CATSPDRGFANTGELFF. Full variable domain (rest looked up from reference TRBV15 and TRBJ2-2): DAMVIQNPRYQVTQFGKPVTLSCSQTLNHNVMYWYQQKSSQAPKLLFHYYDKDFNNEADTPDNFQSRRPNTSFCFLDIRSPGLGDTAMYLCATSPDRGFANTGELFFGEGSRLTVL.

The rearrangement joins TRBV28 to TRBJ2-7, with 7 bases aligning to TRBD2. CDR1 MDHEN and CDR2 SYDVKM come from the germline V gene. Trimming at V came to 6 bases and at J to 4 bases, leaving 12 bases not matched to a gene. The length of the CDR3 is 15 residues. The CDR3 spells CASSLRGLLLYEQYF. CDR3 nucleotide sequence: TGTGCCAGCAGCCTGAGGGGACTATTACTTTACGAGCAGTACTTC.

This chain joins TRBV27 and TRBJ1-6, with TRBD1 identical over 9 bases. Germline-derived CDR1 and CDR2 are MNHEY and SMNVEV (reference sequence). The CDR3 consists of 15 residues. V lost 6 bases and J lost 7; bases outside the gene matches: 7. CDR3 nucleotides: TGTGCCAGCAGGGACAGGGGCCAAGGGAATTCACCCCTCCACTTT. This encodes CASRDRGQGNSPLHF.

The V and J genes are TRBV28 and TRBJ1-6; 7 bases agree with TRBD1. V dropped 2 bases and J dropped 5; count of bases not matched to a gene: 0. Germline V gene data show CDR1 as MDHEN and CDR2 as SYDVKM. The CDR3 is 14 amino acids. The CDR3 DNA sequence: TGTGCCAGCAGTTTAGGACAGGATAATTCACCCCTCCACTTT. Translated, it gives CASSLGQDNSPLHF.

The chain couples TRBV24-1 to TRBJ2-2; 8 nucleotides align to TRBD1. J was trimmed by 6 bases and V by 6 bases; bases with no gene match: 11. The CDR3 contains 16 residues. Germline assignment: CDR1 KGHDR and CDR2 SFDVKD. CDR3 in amino acids: CATSIGGQVVAGELFF. For the CDR3, the DNA is TGTGCCACCAGTATAGGGGGACAGGTGGTTGCCGGGGAGCTGTTTTTT.